Presented here are 12 T cell receptor beta chains from one specimen sequenced in a study of CD8 T cells in Susac syndrome. It was with random hexamers that roughly 0.5 to 1 ug RNA was reverse transcribed. One entry per CDR3 protein results from TCRdb running MiXCR on the immunoSEQ multiplex PCR reads. The sample yields around 100,000 distinct CDR3 sequences, about 96% seen once. The sequenced material came from CD8+ T cells from PBMCs. The receptors shown here come from a human donor with Susac syndrome.

Comments on this clonotype: Compared with germline, one end of the junction differs, possibly owing to a read error. V and J are TRBV14 and TRBJ1-5; D remains unclear. This CDR3 has 13 amino acids. Germline V gene lookup returns CDR1 SGHDN and CDR2 FVKESK. The CDR3 coding sequence is TGTGCCAGCACCCAAGGGTCTGGTCAGCCCCAGCATTTT. Translating gives CASTQGSGQPQHF.

This clonotype was seen a single time. The chain employs TRBV28 and TRBJ2-7; 9 bases are shared with TRBD1. Trimming took 8 bases from V and 5 from J; bases not matched to a gene: 7. Germline V lookup: CDR1 MDHEN, CDR2 SYDVKM. The CDR3 has 13 residues. In DNA form, the CDR3 reads TGTGCCAGCTTACCCGGGACAGGGAACGAGCAGTACTTC. This encodes CASLPGTGNEQYF. The variable domain in full, with the rest retrieved from reference TRBV28 and TRBJ2-7, is DVKVTQSSRYLVKRTGEKVFLECVQDMDHENMFWYRQDPGLGLRLIYFSYDVKMKEKGDIPEGYSVSREKKERFSLILESASTNQTSMYLCASLPGTGNEQYFGPGTRLTVT.

CDR3: CASSSPGEETQYF. The CDR3 DNA sequence: TGTGCCAGCAGTTCCCCCGGGGAAGAGACCCAGTACTTC. This sequence joins TRBV6-5 and TRBJ2-5; possible D gene TRBD2, 5 bases. Germline lookup yields CDR1 MNHEY and CDR2 SVGAGI. The V end was cut by 4 bases, the J end by 3 bases, with 9 bases between. The CDR3 runs to 13 residues.

In this sample, this clonotype turned up once. The rearrangement uses TRBV25-1 and TRBJ2-4; the D gene is possibly TRBD1 (5 bases). Looked up from germline, CDR1 is MGHDK and CDR2 is SYGVNS. Trimming removed 4 bases at V and 6 bases at J, with 16 bases between. There are 15 residues in the CDR3. CDR3 DNA sequence: TGTGCCAGCAGTGGGGGCAGATCGGAGTTAAACATTCAGTACTTC. This translates into CASSGGRSELNIQYF.

This rearrangement joins TRBV15 to TRBJ2-7; maybe TRBD2 (6 bases). CDR3 size: 14 residues. The germline V and J ends were trimmed by 0 bases and 5 bases, with 11 bases remaining between them. The germline gives CDR1 LNHNV, CDR2 YYDKDF (reference sequence). CDR3 amino acids: CATSRDEGEDEQYF. The CDR3 DNA sequence: TGTGCCACCAGCAGAGATGAAGGGGAGGACGAGCAGTACTTC.

As regards this clonotype: At one end, the junction sequence differs from germline, possibly due to a read error. This chain connects TRBV10-3 to TRBJ2-1; 10 bases match TRBD1. The CDR3 totals 16 residues. The germline gives CDR1 ENHRY, CDR2 SYGVKD. The chain's CDR3 is CVIRSAGQGSYNEQFF. DNA for the CDR3: TGTGTCATCAGATCAGCGGGACAGGGGTCCTACAATGAGCAGTTCTTC.

The CDR3 bases are TGTGCCAGCGGTCTCTCTGGAAACACCATATATTTT. Amino acid sequence: CASGLSGNTIYF. The genes are TRBV6-1 and TRBJ1-3; D not certain. The V end lost 8 bases, the J end lost 0 bases, and 5 bases lay between the germline ends. Germline-derived CDR1 and CDR2 are MNHNS and SASEGT. The CDR3 covers 12 residues.

V usage is TRBV12-3 or TRBV12-4 and J usage is TRBJ2-3; 9 bases map to TRBD2. Trimming cost V 4 bases and J 6 bases; bases outside gene matches: 14. The CDR3 totals 17 residues. CDR3 loop: CASSSKLMGLAGDTQYF. In DNA form, the CDR3 reads TGTGCCAGCAGTTCCAAGTTGATGGGACTAGCAGGGGATACGCAGTATTTT.

V is TRBV23-1 and J is TRBJ1-5; possible D gene TRBD1, 6 bases. TRBV23-1 is reported as an ORF; its role is uncertain. V was shortened by 2 bases and J by 7 bases, with 15 bases between the two germline ends. The CDR3 runs to 15 residues. The CDR3 sequence is CASSQGRGPAQPQHF. The DNA for the CDR3 is TGCGCCAGCAGTCAAGGCAGGGGACCGGCCCAGCCCCAGCATTTT.

The chain recombines TRBV28 with TRBJ1-5; D call uncertain. V dropped 5 bases and J dropped 2 bases, with 13 bases sitting between them. Germline V gene sequence: CDR1 MDHEN, CDR2 SYDVKM. This CDR3 has 15 amino acids. The CDR3 region is CASSPSGGGNQPQHF. Here the CDR3 DNA reads TGTGCCAGCAGTCCCTCGGGAGGTGGCAATCAGCCCCAGCATTTT.

The V gene is TRBV15, the J gene TRBJ1-2; TRBD1 is a possible D gene (5 bases). CDR3 length: 13 residues. CDR1 and CDR2 from the germline V gene are LNHNV and YYDKDF (reference sequence). Deletions cut 5 bases from V and 7 bases from J, with 14 bases between. The CDR3 loop reads CATSRQGDGGYTF. In nucleotides, the CDR3 is TGTGCCACCAGCCGCCAGGGAGATGGTGGCTACACCTTC.

J is TRBJ2-1 and V is TRBV5-4; TRBD2 is a possible D gene (6 bases). CDR1 SGHNT and CDR2 YYREEE come from the germline V gene (reference sequence). The ends were cut back, 9 bases at V and 4 bases at J, with 17 bases in the middle. The CDR3 is made up of 14 amino acids. Here the CDR3 reads CATIEEGTYNEQFF. In nucleotides, the CDR3 is TGTGCCACCATTGAGGAGGGGACGTACAATGAGCAGTTCTTC. The variable domain in full, completed from reference TRBV5-4 and TRBJ2-1, reads ETGVTQSPTHLIKTRGQQVTLRCSSQSGHNTVSWYQQALGQGPQFIFQYYREEENGRGNFPPRFSGLQFPNYSSELNVNALELDDSALYLCATIEEGTYNEQFFGPGTRLTVL.